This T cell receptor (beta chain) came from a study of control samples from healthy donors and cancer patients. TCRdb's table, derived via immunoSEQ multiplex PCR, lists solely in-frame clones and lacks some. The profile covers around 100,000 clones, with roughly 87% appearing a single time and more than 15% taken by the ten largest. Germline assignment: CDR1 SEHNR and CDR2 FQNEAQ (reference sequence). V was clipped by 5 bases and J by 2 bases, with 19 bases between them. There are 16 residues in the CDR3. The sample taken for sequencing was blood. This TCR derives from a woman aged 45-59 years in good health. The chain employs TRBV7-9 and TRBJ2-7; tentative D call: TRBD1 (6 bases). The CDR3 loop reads CASSPPRGHGPYEQYF. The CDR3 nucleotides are TGTGCCAGCAGCCCACCTAGGGGACACGGACCCTACGAGCAGTACTTC.